This T cell receptor (beta chain) originates from a study of prognosis after radiotherapy for stage I lung cancer. For the study at large: Enrolled patients comprised about 15 with newly diagnosed primary stage I lung tumors and several with oligometastatic NSCLC after surgical resection of the primary tumor. Study-wide results and caveats: Differential TRBV and TRBJ gene usage was reported between patients with metastases and patients without them.

Multiplex PCR, run in two rounds, amplified TCR beta CDR3 from genomic DNA. Gene-specific primers for each TRBV and TRBJ gene drove first-round PCR. A single record per CDR3 protein comes from TCRdb applying MiXCR to the multiplex PCR reads. In the table there are 50,000 or so distinct CDR3 sequences, about a third of which are singletons. With regard to this clonotype: Its antigen is unidentified.

This material consisted of PBMCs, taken before or after stereotactic body radiation therapy (not recorded which). The TCR originated in a donor aged 50 or older with non-small cell lung cancer.

The CDR3 region has the DNA TGCAGTGCTATCCCGGACTCCTACTCAGGCTCTGGGGCCAACGTCCTGACTTTC. Protein product: CSAIPDSYSGSGANVLTF. The chain combines TRBV20-1 with TRBJ2-6, with D possibly being TRBD2 (5 bases). The V gene's germline CDR1 is DFQATT and CDR2 SNEGSKA (reference sequence). V lost 4 bases and J lost 0, with 19 bases in between. This CDR3 contains 18 residues.